Shown below are 3 T cell receptor beta chains from a single sample sequenced in a study of blood T cell repertoires in COVID-19. Measured with immunoSEQ multiplex PCR; TCRdb has only the in-frame clones, and not every one. Here the sample spans under 200,000 clones, approximately 89% being singletons. Sequencing was performed on peripheral blood. The receptors stem from a man aged 35-49 years with active or convalescent COVID-19.

This clone was seen a few times. The chain uses TRBV29-1 and TRBJ1-2; D uncertain. Trimming removed 7 bases at V and 4 bases at J, with 13 bases between. The CDR3 is 12 residues long. Germline-derived CDR1 and CDR2 are SQVTM and ANQGSEA. CDR3 in amino acids: CSDSVNTYGYTF. The CDR3 DNA is TGCAGCGACAGTGTCAATACCTATGGCTACACCTTC.

The J gene is TRBJ1-4, the V gene TRBV7-9; weak D call: TRBD1 (6 bases). The CDR3 totals 14 residues. CDR1 is SEHNR and CDR2 is FQNEAQ in the germline V gene (reference sequence). The ends were cut back, 4 bases at V and 8 bases at J, with 14 bases in the middle. DNA of the CDR3: TGTGCCAGCAGCTCGACAGGCATGGGGGAAAAACTGTTTTTT. Its protein product is CASSSTGMGEKLFF.

The V call is TRBV6-6, the J call TRBJ1-1; 8 bases align to TRBD1. The CDR3 contains 13 residues. J gave up 0 bases and V 8 bases, and 2 bases lay outside the gene matches. The germline gives CDR1 MNHNY, CDR2 SVGAGI (reference sequence). In DNA form, the CDR3 reads TGTGCCAGCGGGACAGGCCTGAACACTGAAGCTTTCTTT. It is translated as CASGTGLNTEAFF.